A selection of T cell receptor beta chains follows, all from one sample in a study of T cells after yellow fever vaccination. TCRdb re-called the 5' RACE reads with MiXCR, one entry per CDR3 protein. The sample gives 250,000 to 400,000 distinct CDR3 sequences, about 4% of which show up once; about 26% is in the top ten. The starting material was PBMCs, obtained 5 days after the yellow fever booster vaccination. These receptors came from a man aged 18 to 30 who received the YFV17D yellow fever vaccine. CDR3s include the opening cysteine and the closing phenylalanine or tryptophan. A D gene is named only where the DNA matches it firmly. Some rows mark clone size as missing; the rest say once, few, many or name a class of expanded clone.

V: TRBV18; D: TRBD2; size: -; J: TRBJ2-1; DNA: TGTGCCAGCTCGCTTAGCGGGGGCCACGACAATGAGCAGTTCTTC; CDR3: CASSLSGGHDNEQFF
V: TRBV6-6; D: TRBD1; size: few; J: TRBJ1-1; DNA: TGTGCCAGCAGTTGGGCGACAGGGGGGACTGAAGCTTTCTTT; CDR3: CASSWATGGTEAFF
V: TRBV6-5; D: -; size: many; J: TRBJ2-5; DNA: TGTGCCAGCAGTTTTAAGTACCAAGAGACCCAGTACTTC; CDR3: CASSFKYQETQYF
V: TRBV9; D: -; size: -; J: TRBJ2-5; DNA: TGTGCCAGCAGCAGGAGGACCCAGTACTTC; CDR3: CASSRRTQYF
V: TRBV7-8; D: TRBD2; size: few; J: TRBJ2-1; DNA: TGTGCCAGCAGCTTAGCTGCGGGGGAAGGCAATGAGCAGTTCTTC; CDR3: CASSLAAGEGNEQFF
V: TRBV5-6; D: -; size: few; J: TRBJ2-1; DNA: TGTGCCAGCAGCCTGCCCGCCGTCAGCGCATACAATGAGCAGTTCTTC; CDR3: CASSLPAVSAYNEQFF
V: TRBV2; D: -; size: few; J: TRBJ1-3; DNA: TGTGCCAGCAGCGACCGAGGGGCTGGAAACACCATATATTTT; CDR3: CASSDRGAGNTIYF
V: TRBV7-6; D: TRBD1; size: many; J: TRBJ2-1; DNA: TGTGCCAGCTATGGAGGGAAGGGACAGGGGTACAATGAGCAGTTCTTC; CDR3: CASYGGKGQGYNEQFF
V: TRBV20-1; D: TRBD2; size: -; J: TRBJ2-1; DNA: TGCAGTGCTAGACTAGCGGGGATAGGCGAGCAGTTCTTC; CDR3: CSARLAGIGEQFF
V: TRBV20-1; D: TRBD1; size: -; J: TRBJ1-2; DNA: TGCAGTGCTAGGATGACAGGGCGACCCGTTAACTATGGCTACACCTTC; CDR3: CSARMTGRPVNYGYTF
V: TRBV7-8; D: TRBD1; size: many; J: TRBJ2-7; DNA: TGTGCCAGCAGCTTAGCGGGGACAGGGGGCCTCGAGCAGTACTTC; CDR3: CASSLAGTGGLEQYF
V: TRBV4-3; D: -; size: many; J: TRBJ1-6; DNA: TGCGCCAGCAGCCAGTCCCGGGGGCCTATTAATTCACCCCTCCACTTT; CDR3: CASSQSRGPINSPLHF
V: TRBV7-2; D: -; size: few; J: TRBJ1-1; DNA: TGTGCCAGCACCCCGAGGGCGGGCGATGAAGCTTTCTTT; CDR3: CASTPRAGDEAFF
V: TRBV18; D: -; size: few; J: TRBJ2-3; DNA: TGTGCCAGCTCTCCAGTCAGCGCCCCAGATACGCAGTATTTT; CDR3: CASSPVSAPDTQYF
V: TRBV20-1; D: -; size: many; J: TRBJ1-6; DNA: TGCAGTGCTAGAGATTCAGAACTGAGCTCCTATAATTCACCCCTCCACTTT; CDR3: CSARDSELSSYNSPLHF
V: TRBV27; D: TRBD1; size: many; J: TRBJ2-1; DNA: TGTGCCAGCAGGCTACCGGGACAGGGGAATAATGAGCAGTTCTTC; CDR3: CASRLPGQGNNEQFF
V: TRBV6-2/TRBV6-3; D: -; size: few; J: TRBJ1-5; DNA: TGTGCCAGCAGTTACGGGGCCCAGGGGCATAATCTGCCCCAGCATTTT; CDR3: CASSYGAQGHNLPQHF
V: TRBV10-3; D: TRBD1; size: many; J: TRBJ2-3; DNA: TGTGCCATCGGCGGACAGGGGATGGATACGCAGTATTTT; CDR3: CAIGGQGMDTQYF
V: TRBV10-3; D: TRBD1; size: -; J: TRBJ2-2; DNA: TGTGCCATTACACAGGGGTCGAACACCGGGGAGCTGTTTTTT; CDR3: CAITQGSNTGELFF
V: TRBV7-2; D: -; size: -; J: TRBJ2-7; DNA: TGTGCCAGCAGCTCCCGTTACGAGCAGTACTTC; CDR3: CASSSRYEQYF
V: TRBV4-3; D: -; size: few; J: TRBJ2-3; DNA: TGCGCCAGCAGCCAAGATTACCCCTTCCAGGGTCGAGCAGATACGCAGTATTTT; CDR3: CASSQDYPFQGRADTQYF
V: TRBV11-2; D: TRBD2; size: -; J: TRBJ2-2; DNA: TGTGCCAGCAGCCTAGGGACTAGCGGGACTTACACCGGGGAGCTGTTTTTT; CDR3: CASSLGTSGTYTGELFF
V: TRBV12-3/TRBV12-4; D: -; size: few; J: TRBJ1-1; DNA: TGTGCCAGCAGTTTAGGGAGAAGGGCCACTGAAGCTTTCTTT; CDR3: CASSLGRRATEAFF
V: TRBV7-2; D: -; size: few; J: TRBJ1-3; DNA: TGTGCCAGCAGCTTAGGATCGACAGCCCAAAACACCATATATTTT; CDR3: CASSLGSTAQNTIYF
V: TRBV5-1; D: TRBD1; size: few; J: TRBJ2-1; DNA: TGCGCCAGCAGCTTCTCCGGGACAGGGGGGAATGAGCAGTTCTTC; CDR3: CASSFSGTGGNEQFF
V: TRBV7-2; D: TRBD2; size: -; J: TRBJ2-3; DNA: TGTGCCAGCAGCTTAGCGCGGCCAGCGGGGGGGCCAGATACGCAGTATTTT; CDR3: CASSLARPAGGPDTQYF
V: TRBV7-8; D: TRBD1; size: many; J: TRBJ2-1; DNA: TGTGCCAGCAGTGTGCTCAGGGGACAGGAGCAGTTCTTC; CDR3: CASSVLRGQEQFF
V: TRBV7-3; D: TRBD1; size: -; J: TRBJ2-2; DNA: TGTGCCAGCAGCTTAACCCTCGGACAGGGGAACACCGGGGAGCTGTTTTTT; CDR3: CASSLTLGQGNTGELFF
V: TRBV4-2; D: -; size: -; J: TRBJ1-1; DNA: TGTGCCAGCAGCCAAGCCCCGTTGAACACTGAAGCTTTCTTT; CDR3: CASSQAPLNTEAFF
V: TRBV27; D: -; size: -; J: TRBJ1-5; DNA: TGTGCCAGCAGTTTACGGCAGGGCGGGCGTCAGCCCCAGCATTTT; CDR3: CASSLRQGGRQPQHF
V: TRBV3-1; D: -; size: -; J: TRBJ2-3; DNA: TGTGCCAGCAGCGCAAGGGACCGCGGTACGCAGTATTTT; CDR3: CASSARDRGTQYF
V: TRBV12-3/TRBV12-4; D: -; size: few; J: TRBJ2-3; DNA: TGTGCCAGCAGTTTTCGTACGCAGTATTTT; CDR3: CASSFRTQYF
V: TRBV3-1; D: TRBD2; size: few; J: TRBJ2-2; DNA: TGTGCCAGCAGCCAAGGGGAGGGAGCGGGGAACACCGGGGAGCTGTTTTTT; CDR3: CASSQGEGAGNTGELFF
V: TRBV7-2; D: -; size: many; J: TRBJ1-2; DNA: TGTGCCAGCAGGGAGGGTGGCTACACCTTC; CDR3: CASREGGYTF
V: TRBV7-7; D: -; size: many; J: TRBJ2-1; DNA: TGTGCCAGCAGCTTAGGGGCAGCAGAATCCTACAATGAGCAGTTCTTC; CDR3: CASSLGAAESYNEQFF
V: TRBV6-5; D: -; size: -; J: TRBJ2-1; DNA: TGTGCCATCCGACGGGACCCCAGGCCTCCCGGGGCAGGCAATGAGCAGTTCTTC; CDR3: CAIRRDPRPPGAGNEQFF
V: TRBV4-3; D: -; size: -; J: TRBJ2-5; DNA: TGCGCCAGCAGCCAGCCAGTCCAGGGAGAGACCCAGTACTTC; CDR3: CASSQPVQGETQYF
V: TRBV2; D: -; size: many; J: TRBJ1-1; DNA: TGTGCCAGCAGTTCCCGGTGGACGGGGGCTGAAGCTTTCTTT; CDR3: CASSSRWTGAEAFF
V: TRBV6-4; D: -; size: few; J: TRBJ2-1; DNA: TGTGCCAGCAGCCCGGGTGTCGCCAATGAGCAGTTCTTC; CDR3: CASSPGVANEQFF
V: TRBV7-9; D: -; size: few; J: TRBJ1-2; DNA: TGTGCCAGCAGCCGAATTGCGCTCGGACAGCAAGCTTATGGCTACACCTTC; CDR3: CASSRIALGQQAYGYTF
V: TRBV19; D: -; size: few; J: TRBJ1-2; DNA: TGTGCCAGTAGCTTGGTGGGGCAGCGAGATGGCTACACCTTC; CDR3: CASSLVGQRDGYTF
V: TRBV7-2; D: -; size: few; J: TRBJ2-3; DNA: TGTGCCAGCAGCTTAAGTAGTGGTGGCACAGATACGCAGTATTTT; CDR3: CASSLSSGGTDTQYF
V: TRBV27; D: -; size: few; J: TRBJ2-7; DNA: TGTGCCAGCAGTTTATCGTCTACGCCTGGGGAGCAGTACTTC; CDR3: CASSLSSTPGEQYF
V: TRBV5-1; D: TRBD1; size: -; J: TRBJ1-2; DNA: TGCGCCAGCAGCACGGGACAGCTACTCTATGGCTACACCTTC; CDR3: CASSTGQLLYGYTF
V: TRBV10-1; D: -; size: many; J: TRBJ2-7; DNA: TGCGCCAGCAGTGAGTACCGAGGATACGAGCAGTACTTC; CDR3: CASSEYRGYEQYF
V: TRBV5-1; D: -; size: few; J: TRBJ2-3; DNA: TGCGCCAGCAGCTTGTGGCGGGGGCGCACAGATACGCAGTATTTT; CDR3: CASSLWRGRTDTQYF
V: TRBV20-1; D: -; size: many; J: TRBJ2-3; DNA: TGCAGTGCTAGCTTAGGGAAAAGGGGGGATACGCAGTATTTT; CDR3: CSASLGKRGDTQYF